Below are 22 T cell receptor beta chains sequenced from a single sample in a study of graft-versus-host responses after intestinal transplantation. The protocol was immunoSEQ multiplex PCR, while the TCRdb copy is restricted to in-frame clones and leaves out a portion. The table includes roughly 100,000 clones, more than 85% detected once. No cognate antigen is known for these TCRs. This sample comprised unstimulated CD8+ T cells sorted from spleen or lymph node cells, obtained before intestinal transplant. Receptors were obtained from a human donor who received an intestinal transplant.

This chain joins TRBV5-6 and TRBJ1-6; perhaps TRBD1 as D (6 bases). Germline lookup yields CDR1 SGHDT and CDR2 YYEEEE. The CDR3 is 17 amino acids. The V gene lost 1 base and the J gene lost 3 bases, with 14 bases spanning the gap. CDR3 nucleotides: TGTGCCAGCAGCTTGTCTTACAGGGTGGTCTATAATTCACCCCTCCACTTT. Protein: CASSLSYRVVYNSPLHF.

CDR3 sequence: CASSLVQGNTGELFF. The DNA of the CDR3 is TGTGCCAGCAGCTTAGTGCAGGGGAACACCGGGGAGCTGTTTTTT. The V and J genes are TRBV7-9 and TRBJ2-2; D perhaps matches TRBD1 (5 bases). The length of the CDR3 is 15 residues. CDR1 is SEHNR and CDR2 is FQNEAQ in the germline V gene (reference sequence). V gave up 1 base and J gave up 1 base, with 7 bases separating them. The full variable domain, with the rest looked up from reference TRBV7-9 and TRBJ2-2, is DTGVSQNPRHKITKRGQNVTFRCDPISEHNRLYWYRQTLGQGPEFLTYFQNEAQLEKSRLLSDRFSAERPKGSFSTLEIQRTEQGDSAMYLCASSLVQGNTGELFFGEGSRLTVL.

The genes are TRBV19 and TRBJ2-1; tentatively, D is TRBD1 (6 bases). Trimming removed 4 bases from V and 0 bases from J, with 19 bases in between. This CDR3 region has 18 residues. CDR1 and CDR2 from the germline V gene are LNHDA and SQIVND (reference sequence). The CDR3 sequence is CASSRPRQAESSYNEQFF. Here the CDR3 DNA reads TGTGCCAGTAGTAGGCCCCGACAGGCCGAAAGCTCCTACAATGAGCAGTTCTTC.

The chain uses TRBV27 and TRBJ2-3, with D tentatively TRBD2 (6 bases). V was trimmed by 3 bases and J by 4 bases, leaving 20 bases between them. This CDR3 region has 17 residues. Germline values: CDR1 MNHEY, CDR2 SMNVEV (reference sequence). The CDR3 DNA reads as TGTGCCAGCAGTTTCTCTTCGGCGGGGAATCAGGCAGATACGCAGTATTTT. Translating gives CASSFSSAGNQADTQYF.

The CDR3 sequence is CASRYRAENTEAFF. In DNA, the CDR3 is TGTGCCAGCAGATACAGGGCGGAGAACACTGAAGCTTTCTTT. The chain is built from TRBV5-6 and TRBJ1-1; weak D call: TRBD1 (6 bases). This CDR3 has 14 amino acids. The germline gives CDR1 SGHDT, CDR2 YYEEEE. Trimming took off 5 bases at V and 1 base at J, with 12 bases between the two ends.

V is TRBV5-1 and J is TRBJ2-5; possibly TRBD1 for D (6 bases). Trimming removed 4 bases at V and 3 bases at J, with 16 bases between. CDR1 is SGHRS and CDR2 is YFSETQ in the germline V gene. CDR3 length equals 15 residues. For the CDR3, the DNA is TGCGCCAGCAGCCCGGCCCTACAGGGAGAAGAGACCCAGTACTTC. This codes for CASSPALQGEETQYF. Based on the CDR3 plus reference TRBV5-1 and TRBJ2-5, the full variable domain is KAGVTQTPRYLIKTRGQQVTLSCSPISGHRSVSWYQQTPGQGLQFLFEYFSETQRNKGNFPGRFSGRQFSNSRSEMNVSTLELGDSALYLCASSPALQGEETQYFGPGTRLLVL.

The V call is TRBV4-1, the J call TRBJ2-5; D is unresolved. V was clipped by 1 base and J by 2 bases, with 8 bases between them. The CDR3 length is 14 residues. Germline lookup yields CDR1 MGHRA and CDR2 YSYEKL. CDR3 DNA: TGCGCCAGCAGCCAAGTGCCCAGGCAAGAGACCCAGTACTTC. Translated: CASSQVPRQETQYF.

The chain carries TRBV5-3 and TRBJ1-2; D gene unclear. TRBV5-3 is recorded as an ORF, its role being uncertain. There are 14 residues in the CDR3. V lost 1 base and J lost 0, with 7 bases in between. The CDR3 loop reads CARSLLGPNYGYTF. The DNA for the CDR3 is TGTGCCAGAAGCTTGCTAGGACCTAACTATGGCTACACCTTC.

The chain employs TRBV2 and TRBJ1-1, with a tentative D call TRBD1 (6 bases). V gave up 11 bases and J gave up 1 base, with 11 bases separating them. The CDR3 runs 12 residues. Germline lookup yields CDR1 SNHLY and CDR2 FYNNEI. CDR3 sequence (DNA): TGTGCCGGGACATGGGAGAACACTGAAGCTTTCTTT. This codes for CAGTWENTEAFF.

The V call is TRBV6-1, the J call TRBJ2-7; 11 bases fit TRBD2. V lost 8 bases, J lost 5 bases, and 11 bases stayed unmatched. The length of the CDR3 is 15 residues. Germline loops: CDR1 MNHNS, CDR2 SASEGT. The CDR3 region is CASARELAGVDEQYF. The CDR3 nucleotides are TGTGCCAGCGCTCGGGAACTAGCGGGGGTCGACGAGCAGTACTTC.

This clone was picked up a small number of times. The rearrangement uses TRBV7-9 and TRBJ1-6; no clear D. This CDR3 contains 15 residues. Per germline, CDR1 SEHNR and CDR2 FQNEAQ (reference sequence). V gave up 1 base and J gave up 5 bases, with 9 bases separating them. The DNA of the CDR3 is TGTGCCAGCAGCTTAGACACGCTCGATAATTCACCCCTCCACTTT. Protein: CASSLDTLDNSPLHF.

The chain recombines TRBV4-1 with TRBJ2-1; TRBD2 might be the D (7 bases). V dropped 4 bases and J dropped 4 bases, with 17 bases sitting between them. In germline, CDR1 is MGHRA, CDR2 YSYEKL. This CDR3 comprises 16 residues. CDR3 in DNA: TGCGCCAGCAGCCGAGTCGCGGGGGCCGTTTACAATGAGCAGTTCTTC. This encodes CASSRVAGAVYNEQFF.

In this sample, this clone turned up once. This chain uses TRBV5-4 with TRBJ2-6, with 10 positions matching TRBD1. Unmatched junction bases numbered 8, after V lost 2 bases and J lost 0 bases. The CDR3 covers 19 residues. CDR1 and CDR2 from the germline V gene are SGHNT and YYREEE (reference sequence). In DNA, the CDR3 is TGTGCCAGCAGCTTCGAGGGGACAGGGGTCTCCTCTGGGGCCAACGTCCTGACTTTC. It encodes CASSFEGTGVSSGANVLTF.

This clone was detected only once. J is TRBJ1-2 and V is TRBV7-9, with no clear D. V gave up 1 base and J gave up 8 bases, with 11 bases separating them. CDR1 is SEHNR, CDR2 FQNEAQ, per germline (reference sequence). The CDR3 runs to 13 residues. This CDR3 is CASSLGIQGGYTF. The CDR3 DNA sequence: TGTGCCAGCAGCTTAGGAATACAAGGCGGCTACACCTTC.

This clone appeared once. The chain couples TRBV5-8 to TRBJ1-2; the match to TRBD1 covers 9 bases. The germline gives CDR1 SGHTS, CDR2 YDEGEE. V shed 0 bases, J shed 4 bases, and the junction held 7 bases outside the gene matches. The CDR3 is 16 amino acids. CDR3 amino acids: CASSLDLDRGGYGYTF. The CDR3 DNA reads TGTGCCAGCAGCTTGGACCTGGACAGGGGAGGCTATGGCTACACCTTC.

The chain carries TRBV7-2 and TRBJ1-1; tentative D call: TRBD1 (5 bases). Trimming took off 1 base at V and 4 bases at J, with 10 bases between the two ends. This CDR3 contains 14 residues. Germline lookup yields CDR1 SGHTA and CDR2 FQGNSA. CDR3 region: CASSLGYGATEAFF. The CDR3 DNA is TGTGCCAGCAGCTTAGGCTACGGGGCCACTGAAGCTTTCTTT. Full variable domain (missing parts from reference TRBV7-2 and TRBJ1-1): GAGVSQSPSNKVTEKGKDVELRCDPISGHTALYWYRQSLGQGLEFLIYFQGNSAPDKSGLPSDRFSAERTGGSVSTLTIQRTQQEDSAVYLCASSLGYGATEAFFGQGTRLTVV.

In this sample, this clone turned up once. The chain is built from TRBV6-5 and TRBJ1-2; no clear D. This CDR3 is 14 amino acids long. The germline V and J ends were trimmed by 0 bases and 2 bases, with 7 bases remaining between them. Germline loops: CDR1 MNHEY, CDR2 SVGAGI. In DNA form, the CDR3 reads TGTGCCAGCAGTTACTCGTCAGCGAACTATGGCTACACCTTC. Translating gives CASSYSSANYGYTF.

The CDR3: CASSLRATGKNTEAFF. The CDR3 nucleotides read TGCGCCAGCAGCCTCCGAGCCACAGGGAAGAACACTGAAGCTTTCTTT. The chain carries TRBV4-1 and TRBJ1-1; weak D call: TRBD1 (6 bases). The germline gives CDR1 MGHRA, CDR2 YSYEKL. V was pared by 4 bases and J by 1 base, with 16 bases between. This CDR3 has 16 residues.

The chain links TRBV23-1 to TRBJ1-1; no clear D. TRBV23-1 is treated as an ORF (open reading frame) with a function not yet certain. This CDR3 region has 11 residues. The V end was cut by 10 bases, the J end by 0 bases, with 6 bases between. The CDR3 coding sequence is TGCGCCACCAAATTGAACACTGAAGCTTTCTTT. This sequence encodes CATKLNTEAFF.

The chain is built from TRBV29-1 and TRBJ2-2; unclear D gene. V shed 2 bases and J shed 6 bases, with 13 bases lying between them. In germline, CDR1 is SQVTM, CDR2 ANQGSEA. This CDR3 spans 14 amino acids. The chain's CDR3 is CSVEKMGIPGELFF. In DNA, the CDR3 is TGCAGCGTTGAAAAGATGGGGATTCCCGGGGAGCTGTTTTTT.

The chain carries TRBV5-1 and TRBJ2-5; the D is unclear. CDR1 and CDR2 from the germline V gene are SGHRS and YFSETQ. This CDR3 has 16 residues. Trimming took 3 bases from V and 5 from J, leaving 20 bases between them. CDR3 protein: CASSWTTGPLGETQYF. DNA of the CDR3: TGCGCCAGCAGCTGGACGACCGGCCCCTTGGGCGAGACCCAGTACTTC.

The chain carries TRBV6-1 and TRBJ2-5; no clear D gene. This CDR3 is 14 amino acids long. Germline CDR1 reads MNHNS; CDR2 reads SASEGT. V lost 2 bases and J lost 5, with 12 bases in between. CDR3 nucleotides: TGTGCCAGCAGTGAAACCGCCTCGGCGGAGACCCAGTACTTC. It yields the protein CASSETASAETQYF.